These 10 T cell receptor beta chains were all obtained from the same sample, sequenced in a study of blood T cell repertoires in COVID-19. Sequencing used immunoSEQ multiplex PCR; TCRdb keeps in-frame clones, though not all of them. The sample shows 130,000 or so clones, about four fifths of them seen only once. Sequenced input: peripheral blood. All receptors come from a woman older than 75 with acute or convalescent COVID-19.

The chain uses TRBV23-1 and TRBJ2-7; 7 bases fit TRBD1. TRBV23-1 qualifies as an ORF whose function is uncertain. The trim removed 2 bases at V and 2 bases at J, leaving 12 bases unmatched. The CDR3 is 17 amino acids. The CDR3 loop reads CASSQTSRLTGTYEQYF. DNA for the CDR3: TGCGCCAGCAGTCAAACCTCAAGGTTGACAGGGACCTACGAGCAGTACTTC.

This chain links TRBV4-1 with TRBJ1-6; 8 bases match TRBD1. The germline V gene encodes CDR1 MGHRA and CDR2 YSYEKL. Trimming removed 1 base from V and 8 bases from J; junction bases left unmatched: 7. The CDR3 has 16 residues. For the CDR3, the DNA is TGCGCCAGCAGCCAAGCCCGGACAGGGCGGGATTCACCCCTCCACTTT. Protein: CASSQARTGRDSPLHF.

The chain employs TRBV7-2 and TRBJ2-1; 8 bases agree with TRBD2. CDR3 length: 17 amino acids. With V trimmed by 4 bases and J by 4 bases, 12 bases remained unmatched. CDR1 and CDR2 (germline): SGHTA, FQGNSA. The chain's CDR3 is CASSSQRGLAGYNEQFF. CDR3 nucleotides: TGTGCCAGCAGCTCGCAACGGGGTCTAGCGGGTTACAATGAGCAGTTCTTC.

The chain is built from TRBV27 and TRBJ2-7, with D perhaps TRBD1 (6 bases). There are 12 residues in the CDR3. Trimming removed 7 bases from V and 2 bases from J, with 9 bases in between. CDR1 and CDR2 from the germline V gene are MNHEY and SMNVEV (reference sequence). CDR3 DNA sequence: TGTGCCAGCAAGCAGGGGACCTACGAGCAGTACTTC. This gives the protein CASKQGTYEQYF.

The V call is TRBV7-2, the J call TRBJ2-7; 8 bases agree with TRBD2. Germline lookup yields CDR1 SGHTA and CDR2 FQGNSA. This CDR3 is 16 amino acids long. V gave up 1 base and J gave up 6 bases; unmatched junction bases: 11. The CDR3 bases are TGTGCCAGCAGCTTAGAGGGGAGGAGCGGGGGTCTCGAGCAGTACTTC. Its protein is CASSLEGRSGGLEQYF.

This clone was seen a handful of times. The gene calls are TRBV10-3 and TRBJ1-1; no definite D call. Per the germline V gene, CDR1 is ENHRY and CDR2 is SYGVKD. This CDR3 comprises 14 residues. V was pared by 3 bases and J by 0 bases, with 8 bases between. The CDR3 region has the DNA TGTGCCATCAGTGAAGACAACATGAACACTGAAGCTTTCTTT. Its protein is CAISEDNMNTEAFF.

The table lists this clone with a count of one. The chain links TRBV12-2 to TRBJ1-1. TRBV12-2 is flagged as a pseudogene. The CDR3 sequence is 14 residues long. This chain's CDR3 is CASRPGTVNTEAFF. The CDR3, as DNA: TGTGCAAGTCGCCCAGGGACTGTAAACACTGAAGCTTTCTTT.

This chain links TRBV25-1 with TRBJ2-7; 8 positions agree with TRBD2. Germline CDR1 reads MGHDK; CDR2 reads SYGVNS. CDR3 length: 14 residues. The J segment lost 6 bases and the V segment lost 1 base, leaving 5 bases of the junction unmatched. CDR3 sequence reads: CASSESGGSSEQYF. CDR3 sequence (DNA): TGTGCCAGCAGTGAATCGGGGGGGTCCAGCGAGCAGTACTTC.

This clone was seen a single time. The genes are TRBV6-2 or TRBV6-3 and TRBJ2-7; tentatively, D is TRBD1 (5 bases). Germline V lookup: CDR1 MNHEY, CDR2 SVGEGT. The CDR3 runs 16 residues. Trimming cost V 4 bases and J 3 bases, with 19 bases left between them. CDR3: CASSSPFRVAHYEQYF. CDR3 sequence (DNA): TGTGCCAGCAGTTCCCCGTTCAGGGTGGCCCACTACGAGCAGTACTTC.

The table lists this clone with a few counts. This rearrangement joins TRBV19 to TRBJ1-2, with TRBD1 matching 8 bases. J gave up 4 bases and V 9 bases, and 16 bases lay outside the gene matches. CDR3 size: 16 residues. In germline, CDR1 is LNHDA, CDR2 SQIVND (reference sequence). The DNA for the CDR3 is TGTGCCAGCCGTCCCGAGGTGACAGGGGTGGTCTATGGCTACACCTTC. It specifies CASRPEVTGVVYGYTF.